This passage covers 4 T cell receptor beta chains from one sample sequenced in a study of shared clonotypes between healthy human individuals. TCRdb keeps only in-frame clones here, not all; method: immunoSEQ multiplex PCR. The sample contains roughly 2.2 million clones, over 90% of which appear only once. The material sequenced was naive CD4+ T cells from PBMCs. Subset in this sample: CD45RA+ positively selected. The receptors come from a man in his late teens or twenties in good health. Some clones in this sample may be carry-over from other donors' samples.

The V gene is TRBV9, the J gene TRBJ2-3; D is uncertain. Trimming cost V 0 bases and J 1 base, with 6 bases left between them. Germline assignment: CDR1 SGDLS and CDR2 YYNGEE. The CDR3 runs to 14 residues. CDR3 nucleotides: TGTGCCAGCAGCGTAGCGCGACGCACAGATACGCAGTATTTT. It encodes CASSVARRTDTQYF.

This sequence joins TRBV25-1 and TRBJ2-5, with 7 bases identical to TRBD1. The DNA end is more similar to TRBJ2-7, so the J call may be wrong. Germline CDR1 reads MGHDK; CDR2 reads SYGVNS. The CDR3 length is 14 residues. The CDR3 here is CASSNHGQAYEQYF. The CDR3 DNA is TGTGCCAGCAGTAACCACGGACAGGCTTACGAGCAGTACTTC.

Regarding this clone: The identical CDR3 is also encoded by other nucleotide sequences in the sample. The chain has TRBV28 and TRBJ2-7; D is unresolved. V lost 8 bases, J lost 2 bases, and 10 bases lay in between. CDR1 is MDHEN, CDR2 SYDVKM, per germline. This CDR3 has 12 amino acids. DNA for the CDR3: TGTGCCAGCGGATCCCGGCCCTACGAGCAGTACTTC. It is translated as CASGSRPYEQYF.

This chain links TRBV5-1 with TRBJ1-2; unclear D gene. This CDR3 comprises 12 residues. V shed 0 bases and J shed 6 bases, with 6 bases lying between them. Germline V gene lookup returns CDR1 SGHRS and CDR2 YFSETQ. CDR3 region: CASSLEANGYTF. In nucleotides, the CDR3 is TGCGCCAGCAGCTTGGAGGCGAATGGCTACACCTTC.